This entry lists 25 T cell receptor beta chains sequenced from one sample in a study of blood T cell repertoires in COVID-19. The data were produced by immunoSEQ multiplex PCR, yet TCRdb's version contains in-frame clones alone and is incomplete. The repertoire holds about 240,000 clones, with roughly 91% as singletons. The specimen sequenced was peripheral blood. These receptor sequences come from a middle-aged woman who had recovered from COVID-19.

The chain is built from TRBV30 and TRBJ1-2, with D unclear. This CDR3 contains 14 residues. Trimming took 4 bases from V and 0 from J, leaving 12 bases between them. CDR1 and CDR2 from the germline V gene are GTSNPN and SVGIG (reference sequence). CDR3: CAWISYRTNYGYTF. CDR3 nucleotide sequence: TGTGCCTGGATAAGTTACAGAACTAACTATGGCTACACCTTC.

The rearrangement links TRBV25-1 to TRBJ1-1; D remains unclear. Deletions cut 3 bases from V and 4 bases from J, with 12 bases between. CDR1 MGHDK and CDR2 SYGVNS come from the germline V gene. CDR3 length equals 14 residues. The CDR3 spells CASSDRRRGTEAFF. The DNA of the CDR3 is TGTGCCAGCAGTGACCGACGGAGAGGCACTGAAGCTTTCTTT.

The chain couples TRBV18 to TRBJ2-1; TRBD1 agrees at 9 bases. V lost 4 bases and J lost 10; bases outside the gene matches: 5. Germline assignment: CDR1 KGHSH and CDR2 LQKENI. The CDR3 covers 13 residues. The CDR3 protein is CASSRDRASEQFF. The CDR3 DNA is TGTGCCAGCTCACGGGACAGGGCTAGCGAGCAGTTCTTC.

This chain connects TRBV21-1 to TRBJ1-6; the D call in the table, TRBD1, was not verified against the DNA. TRBV21-1 counts as a pseudogene. The CDR3 contains 16 residues. The CDR3 loop reads CASSKGTGPQGSPLHF. CDR3 nucleotide sequence: TGTGCCAGCAGCAAAGGCACAGGGCCCCAGGGGTCACCCCTCCACTTT.

V gene TRBV7-9 combines with J gene TRBJ2-3, with TRBD1 matching over 7 bases. Germline lookup yields CDR1 SEHNR and CDR2 FQNEAQ (reference sequence). J gave up 3 bases and V 5 bases, and 8 bases lay outside the gene matches. This CDR3 contains 15 residues. The CDR3, as DNA: TGTGCCAGCAGCCCGTGGACAGGCATGACAGATACGCAGTATTTT. This translates into CASSPWTGMTDTQYF.

This clone has a single count. The V call is TRBV14, the J call TRBJ2-5; 10 bases agree with TRBD1. The CDR3 consists of 16 residues. Germline CDR1 is SGHDN and CDR2 is FVKESK. The J segment lost 4 bases and the V segment lost 1 base, leaving 6 bases of the junction unmatched. As DNA, the CDR3 is TGTGCCAGCAGCCAAGGGGACAGGGGTTTCGGAGAGACCCAGTACTTC. Translated: CASSQGDRGFGETQYF. The variable domain in full, with the rest retrieved from reference TRBV14 and TRBJ2-5, is EAGVTQFPSHSVIEKGQTVTLRCDPISGHDNLYWYRRVMGKEIKFLLHFVKESKQDESGMPNNRFLAERTGGTYSTLKVQPAELEDSGVYFCASSQGDRGFGETQYFGPGTRLLVL.

The rearrangement uses TRBV6-6 and TRBJ1-5; no firm D call. The germline gives CDR1 MNHNY, CDR2 SVGAGI (reference sequence). V gave up 5 bases and J gave up 3 bases, with 11 bases separating them. The CDR3 is 14 residues long. In nucleotides, the CDR3 is TGTGCCAGCAGTACCTACAGCTACAATCAGCCCCAGCATTTT. It encodes CASSTYSYNQPQHF.

The gene calls are TRBV9 and TRBJ2-3, with TRBD2 identical over 12 bases. V lost 3 bases and J lost 2; bases outside the gene matches: 4. This CDR3 region has 16 residues. Germline assignment: CDR1 SGDLS and CDR2 YYNGEE. The CDR3: CASSDRLAGDTDTQYF. The CDR3 DNA sequence: TGTGCCAGCAGCGACCGACTAGCGGGAGACACAGATACGCAGTATTTT.

This clone is a singleton in its sample. V usage is TRBV6-5 and J usage is TRBJ1-5, with D maybe TRBD1 (6 bases). Germline CDR1 MNHEY, CDR2 SVGAGI. Deletions cut 10 bases from V and 4 bases from J, with 17 bases between. The CDR3 totals 14 residues. DNA of the CDR3: TGTGCCACACGCGGACAGTCTTGGAATCAGCCCCAGCATTTT. It yields the protein CATRGQSWNQPQHF.

The chain uses TRBV7-3 and TRBJ1-2, with D possibly matching TRBD1 (5 bases). Trimming took off 5 bases at V and 0 bases at J, with 13 bases between the two ends. The CDR3 runs to 15 residues. CDR1 and CDR2 from the germline V gene are SGHTA and FQGTGA. The CDR3 DNA sequence: TGTGCCAGCAGCCAAGGGAGGGGCCCTAACTATGGCTACACCTTC. This translates into CASSQGRGPNYGYTF.

The rearrangement joins TRBV27 to TRBJ1-5, with 10 bases identical to TRBD1. The CDR3 sequence is 16 residues long. V was clipped by 4 bases and J by 3 bases; unmatched bases: 6. Looked up from germline, CDR1 is MNHEY and CDR2 is SMNVEV (reference sequence). The CDR3 DNA reads TGTGCCAGCAGTTGGGGAGGGACAGGGGACAATCAGCCCCAGCATTTT. It codes for CASSWGGTGDNQPQHF.

The genes are TRBV30 and TRBJ1-2; 9 bases agree with TRBD1. The CDR3 is 13 residues long. Germline CDR1 and CDR2: GTSNPN and SVGIG (reference sequence). V dropped 0 bases and J dropped 8; count of bases not matched to a gene: 4. The CDR3 loop is CAWSVGTGRGYTF. DNA of the CDR3: TGTGCCTGGAGTGTGGGGACAGGGAGGGGCTACACCTTC.

CDR3 amino acids: CASSPRLAAYNEQFF. The DNA for the CDR3 is TGTGCCAGCAGCCCACGACTAGCAGCTTACAATGAGCAGTTCTTC. The chain is built from TRBV4-2 and TRBJ2-1, with 7 bases matching TRBD2. After removal of 4 bases from V and 4 bases from J, the junction contained 7 bases not matched to a gene. This CDR3 is built from 15 residues. CDR1 and CDR2 from the germline V gene are LGHNA and YNFKEQ.

The chain employs TRBV7-2 and TRBJ2-2; 7 nucleotides line up with TRBD2. The V segment lost 5 bases and the J segment 2 bases; nucleotides outside the gene matches: 11. Germline V CDR1 and CDR2: SGHTA, FQGNSA. The CDR3 covers 17 residues. The CDR3 region is CASSPRPSGVNTGELFF. The CDR3 nucleotides read TGTGCCAGCAGCCCCCGGCCTAGCGGAGTAAACACCGGGGAGCTGTTTTTT.

This clone was detected only once. V gene TRBV24-1 combines with J gene TRBJ2-3, with D possibly matching TRBD1 (6 bases). Trimming took off 0 bases at V and 1 base at J, with 19 bases between the two ends. This CDR3 spans 19 amino acids. Germline V lookup: CDR1 KGHDR, CDR2 SFDVKD. CDR3 in amino acids: CATSDLGAPGAGGTDTQYF. The CDR3 bases are TGTGCCACCAGTGATTTGGGGGCCCCAGGGGCAGGAGGCACAGATACGCAGTATTTT.

V usage is TRBV6-2 or TRBV6-3 and J usage is TRBJ1-5; TRBD1 is a possible D gene (6 bases). The length of the CDR3 is 13 residues. Germline V gives CDR1 MNHEY, CDR2 SVGEGT. The ends were cut back, 6 bases at V and 4 bases at J, with 10 bases in the middle. The CDR3 region is CASSQGLNQPQHF. The CDR3 nucleotides read TGTGCCAGCAGCCAGGGGCTAAATCAGCCCCAGCATTTT.

The rearrangement joins TRBV30 to TRBJ2-5; 9 nucleotides line up with TRBD2. CDR1 is GTSNPN and CDR2 is SVGIG in the germline V gene (reference sequence). The CDR3 runs to 14 residues. The V and J ends lost 0 bases and 5 bases, in that order; junction bases with no gene match: 4. CDR3 sequence: CAWSVGSGGETQYF. DNA of the CDR3: TGTGCCTGGAGTGTAGGGAGCGGGGGGGAGACCCAGTACTTC.

The chain has TRBV5-6 and TRBJ1-5; D is undetermined. Germline loops: CDR1 SGHDT, CDR2 YYEEEE. This CDR3 has 13 residues. V was trimmed by 4 bases and J by 9 bases, leaving 14 bases between them. CDR3 sequence reads: CASSRSSGPPQHF. Here the CDR3 DNA reads TGTGCCAGCAGCCGTTCAAGTGGGCCGCCCCAGCATTTT.

This clone was picked up one time. The gene calls are TRBV4-3 and TRBJ2-1, with D possibly matching TRBD1 (5 bases). The CDR3 length is 15 residues. The V end was cut by 0 bases, the J end by 2 bases, with 8 bases between. Germline CDR1 and CDR2: LGHNA and YSLEER. The CDR3 region has the DNA TGCGCCAGCAGCCAAGACAGGGCTACCTACAATGAGCAGTTCTTC. Translation: CASSQDRATYNEQFF.

The rearrangement uses TRBV25-1 and TRBJ1-4; D unclear. The CDR3 is made up of 12 amino acids. The V end was cut by 8 bases, the J end by 8 bases, with 12 bases between. Germline CDR1 is MGHDK and CDR2 is SYGVNS. CDR3 bases: TGTGCCAGCGCGGATTTTCGGGAAAAACTGTTTTTT. It encodes CASADFREKLFF.

The chain has TRBV15 and TRBJ2-7; D is uncertain. Germline loops: CDR1 LNHNV, CDR2 YYDKDF (reference sequence). The CDR3 length is 13 residues. V lost 0 bases, J lost 6 bases, and 9 bases lay in between. CDR3 nucleotides: TGTGCCACCAGCAGAGATATACCGGGCGAGCAGTACTTC. This gives the protein CATSRDIPGEQYF.

V usage is TRBV6-5 and J usage is TRBJ2-2; no clear D gene. The CDR3 extends over 14 amino acids. In germline, CDR1 is MNHEY, CDR2 SVGAGI. Trimming took 6 bases from V and 1 from J, leaving 9 bases between them. CDR3 DNA sequence: TGTGCCAGCAGCTGGGCCTTGAACACCGGGGAGCTGTTTTTT. Protein sequence: CASSWALNTGELFF.

This chain links TRBV27 with TRBJ2-5; 11 bases line up with TRBD2. This CDR3 region has 17 residues. V was pared by 4 bases and J by 4 bases, with 11 bases of the junction left unmatched. Germline CDR1 MNHEY, CDR2 SMNVEV (reference sequence). Here the CDR3 reads CASSSRRASGRRETQYF. The CDR3 DNA reads TGTGCCAGCAGTTCCCGCCGGGCTAGCGGGAGGCGAGAGACCCAGTACTTC.

The chain joins TRBV11-3 to TRBJ2-1; D unresolved. Deletions cut 1 base from V and 10 bases from J, with 11 bases between. The CDR3 totals 13 residues. From germline, CDR1 is SGHNT and CDR2 YENEEA. CDR3: CASSLGFPSEQFF. Written as DNA, the CDR3 is TGTGCCAGCAGCTTAGGTTTCCCCTCGGAGCAGTTCTTC.

This chain connects TRBV7-3 to TRBJ2-3, with D tentatively TRBD1 (5 bases). V lost 2 bases and J 4 bases, leaving 19 bases between the germline ends. In germline, CDR1 is SGHTA, CDR2 FQGTGA. The CDR3 has 17 amino acids. The CDR3 DNA reads as TGTGCCAGCAGCTTATTAGGCCCAGGGTGGACGGCAGATACGCAGTATTTT. Translating gives CASSLLGPGWTADTQYF.